This TCR beta chain was sequenced for a study of T cells in women clearing cervical HPV infection. The wider study: Blood came at first lesion visit for cases, post-clearance for controls.

Cervical HPV DNA detected by MY09/MY11 PCR, typed by dot-blot. Study-wide findings and caveats: TRBV6-7 abundance was lower in cases than controls (0.11% versus 0.16%).

TCR beta CDR3 amplified by multiplex PCR from approximately 1,100 ng genomic DNA. The repertoire was sequenced with immunoSEQ multiplex PCR; TCRdb's copy has only in-frame clones and lacks some. This sample's clone table lists more than 25,000 clones. Trimming stripped 3 bases from V and 3 bases from J, with 11 bases between. Looked up from germline, CDR1 is DFQATT and CDR2 is SNEGSKA (reference sequence). This CDR3 has 13 residues. A word on this clone: Its target is not known. Read sequence stops 3 residues before the CDR3 end, and the germline J gene provides the missing end.

This TCR was recovered from a woman between 18 and 75 years old with a cervical HPV16 infection that either progressed to CIN3+ or cleared (not recorded which). V usage is TRBV20-1 and J usage is TRBJ1-1; possible D gene TRBD1, 5 bases. Sequencing input: blood buffy coat. The DNA read from the CDR3 is TGCAGTGCTAGTGTCTGGGGGGACACTGAA. The encoded protein is CSASVWGDTE. The complete CDR3 sequence is CSASVWGDTEAFF.